These 26 T cell receptor beta chains were all obtained from the same sample, sequenced in a study of cytomegalovirus exposure and HLA in healthy donors. PCR employed 60 Vbeta and 13 Jbeta primers. Sequencing used immunoSEQ multiplex PCR; TCRdb keeps in-frame clones, though not all of them. This table holds about 160,000 clones. The sample taken for sequencing was PBMCs. The receptors come from a man aged 25 to 40 in good health and CMV-seronegative.

J is TRBJ2-5 and V is TRBV5-6; 8 nucleotides match TRBD1. V was clipped by 4 bases and J by 5 bases; unmatched bases: 7. CDR3 length: 14 residues. Germline lookup yields CDR1 SGHDT and CDR2 YYEEEE. CDR3 in amino acids: CASSAAGGVETQYF. CDR3 sequence (DNA): TGTGCCAGCAGCGCGGCAGGGGGCGTCGAGACCCAGTACTTC.

The chain links TRBV11-3 to TRBJ2-5; possibly TRBD1 for D (6 bases). This CDR3 contains 15 residues. Trimming removed 6 bases at V and 2 bases at J, with 16 bases between. Germline V gene lookup returns CDR1 SGHNT and CDR2 YENEEA. CDR3 residues: CASSAGTIIQETQYF. CDR3 in DNA: TGTGCCAGCAGTGCCGGGACAATCATTCAAGAGACCCAGTACTTC.

The rearrangement uses TRBV7-9 and TRBJ2-1; TRBD2 matches at 9 bases. Trimming at V came to 5 bases and at J to 8 bases, leaving 16 bases not matched to a gene. The length of the CDR3 is 17 residues. CDR1 and CDR2 from the germline V gene are SEHNR and FQNEAQ (reference sequence). The CDR3 sequence: CASSPRGGSGSDDEQFF. CDR3 in DNA: TGTGCCAGCAGCCCCCGCGGAGGTAGCGGGAGTGACGATGAGCAGTTCTTC.

CDR3 amino acids: CASSLLGSGGTEAFF. The CDR3 DNA sequence: TGTGCCAGCAGCTTACTCGGCTCCGGGGGCACTGAAGCTTTCTTT. The rearrangement uses TRBV7-9 and TRBJ1-1; D is perhaps TRBD1 (5 bases). This CDR3 spans 15 amino acids. Trimming removed 2 bases at V and 4 bases at J, with 14 bases between. The V gene's germline CDR1 is SEHNR and CDR2 FQNEAQ (reference sequence).

The chain has TRBV25-1 and TRBJ2-3; no reliable D call. CDR3 length: 15 residues. CDR1 and CDR2 (germline): MGHDK, SYGVNS. The V and J ends lost 4 bases and 1 base respectively, with 12 bases between them. CDR3 sequence reads: CASSVAVTGTDTQYF. CDR3 sequence (DNA): TGTGCCAGCAGTGTTGCCGTAACGGGCACAGATACGCAGTATTTT.

The rearrangement links TRBV6-1 to TRBJ2-5; TRBD2 agrees at 10 bases. The CDR3 totals 17 residues. The V and J ends lost 3 bases and 0 bases, in that order; junction bases with no gene match: 7. Germline V lookup: CDR1 MNHNS, CDR2 SASEGT. CDR3 amino acids: CASSEGVAGGYQETQYF. CDR3 nucleotides: TGTGCCAGCAGTGAGGGAGTAGCGGGAGGTTACCAAGAGACCCAGTACTTC.

This chain connects TRBV19 to TRBJ2-7; 8 positions agree with TRBD2. Germline CDR1 reads LNHDA; CDR2 reads SQIVND (reference sequence). V lost 5 bases, J lost 2 bases, and 11 bases stayed unmatched. The CDR3 contains 16 residues. DNA of the CDR3: TGTGCCAGTAGTGTCACGCAAGCGGGAGAGACCTACGAGCAGTACTTC. It specifies CASSVTQAGETYEQYF.

The J gene is TRBJ2-1, the V gene TRBV6-5; weak D call: TRBD1 (8 bases). CDR1 MNHEY and CDR2 SVGAGI come from the germline V gene. V was clipped by 6 bases and J by 8 bases, with 20 bases between them. The length of the CDR3 is 15 residues. The CDR3 coding sequence is TGTGCCAGCAGGGGGACAGGAGCGGGGTCGGATGAGCAGTTCTTC. It yields the protein CASRGTGAGSDEQFF.

This chain uses TRBV5-4 with TRBJ2-5; TRBD2 is a possible D gene (5 bases). V lost 0 bases and J 4 bases, leaving 13 bases between the germline ends. The CDR3 covers 15 residues. Germline V lookup: CDR1 SGHNT, CDR2 YYREEE (reference sequence). The CDR3 here is CASSLAGKVGETQYF. In nucleotides, the CDR3 is TGTGCCAGCAGCTTGGCGGGAAAGGTGGGAGAGACCCAGTACTTC.

The rearrangement links TRBV27 to TRBJ1-1; D is possibly TRBD1 (5 bases). V lost 6 bases and J 1 base, leaving 9 bases between the germline ends. Germline CDR1 is MNHEY and CDR2 is SMNVEV (reference sequence). The length of the CDR3 is 13 residues. The CDR3 DNA reads TGTGCCAGCAGACCCGGGGGGAACACTGAAGCTTTCTTT. It yields the protein CASRPGGNTEAFF.

The V gene is TRBV19, the J gene TRBJ2-2; TRBD1 agrees at 8 bases. The germline V gene has CDR1 LNHDA and CDR2 SQIVND (reference sequence). V shed 4 bases and J 6 bases; nucleotides not matched to a gene: 7. The CDR3 consists of 15 residues. CDR3 residues: CASSTGQGSAGELFF. In DNA, the CDR3 is TGTGCCAGTAGTACTGGACAGGGATCGGCCGGGGAGCTGTTTTTT.

The J gene is TRBJ2-7, the V gene TRBV5-1; 11 bases are shared with TRBD1. CDR3 size: 14 residues. CDR1 and CDR2 from the germline V gene are SGHRS and YFSETQ. The junction had 4 bases not matched to a gene; V was cut back by 4 bases and J by 4 bases. CDR3 residues: CASSAGTGGYEQYF. The DNA of the CDR3 is TGCGCCAGCAGCGCCGGGACAGGGGGGTACGAGCAGTACTTC.

The CDR3 nucleotides read TGTGCCTGGAGTTCCCCCGGGACAGGAGAAAAACTGTTTTTT. This encodes CAWSSPGTGEKLFF. V usage is TRBV30 and J usage is TRBJ1-4; TRBD1 matches 8 bases. CDR3 length: 14 residues. Losses at the gene ends were 2 bases for V and 8 bases for J; bases not matched to a gene: 7. Germline V gives CDR1 GTSNPN, CDR2 SVGIG (reference sequence).

CDR3 loop: CASRYSNTEAFF. CDR3 coding DNA: TGTGCCAGCAGGTACAGTAACACTGAAGCTTTCTTT. The rearrangement joins TRBV2 to TRBJ1-1; D gene uncertain. The CDR3 loop spans 12 amino acids. The germline V gene has CDR1 SNHLY and CDR2 FYNNEI. V was cut by 6 bases and J by 2 bases, with 7 bases left in between.

The chain recombines TRBV5-4 with TRBJ2-2, with D uncertain. This CDR3 region has 13 residues. Germline CDR1 is SGHNT and CDR2 is YYREEE (reference sequence). V gave up 4 bases and J gave up 6 bases, with 10 bases separating them. The CDR3 loop reads CASSLFSPGELFF. CDR3 in DNA: TGTGCCAGCAGCCTCTTTTCTCCCGGGGAGCTGTTTTTT.

The chain uses TRBV4-3 and TRBJ2-2; 8 bases map to TRBD1. This CDR3 spans 18 amino acids. J gave up 1 base and V 0 bases, and 7 bases lay outside the gene matches. Germline lookup yields CDR1 LGHNA and CDR2 YSLEER. This chain's CDR3 is CASSQDRRQGMNTGELFF. CDR3 bases: TGCGCCAGCAGCCAAGACCGAAGACAGGGGATGAACACCGGGGAGCTGTTTTTT.

The chain combines TRBV6-5 with TRBJ1-4, with 9 bases aligning to TRBD1. There are 15 residues in the CDR3. In germline, CDR1 is MNHEY, CDR2 SVGAGI. The V segment lost 1 base and the J segment 8 bases; nucleotides outside the gene matches: 5. In nucleotides, the CDR3 is TGTGCCAGCAGTTACTGGGGACAGGGCGGCGAAAAACTGTTTTTT. It yields the protein CASSYWGQGGEKLFF.

The chain employs TRBV4-1 and TRBJ2-6; the D gene is possibly TRBD1 (5 bases). The CDR3 totals 16 residues. Trimming cost V 4 bases and J 0 bases, with 10 bases left between them. Germline CDR1 reads MGHRA; CDR2 reads YSYEKL. CDR3 amino acids: CASSLEGVSGANVLTF. In DNA, the CDR3 is TGCGCCAGCAGCCTGGAAGGGGTCTCTGGGGCCAACGTCCTGACTTTC.

The chain couples TRBV11-2 to TRBJ1-2; the D gene is possibly TRBD1 (6 bases). With 3 bases removed from V and 2 bases from J, the gap between germline ends came to 10 bases. The CDR3 runs 14 residues. The germline gives CDR1 SGHAT, CDR2 FQNNGV. This CDR3 is CASSFQGLNYGYTF. The CDR3 DNA reads as TGTGCCAGCAGCTTCCAGGGGCTGAACTATGGCTACACCTTC. The full variable domain, its missing parts supplied by reference TRBV11-2 and TRBJ1-2, is EAGVAQSPRYKIIEKRQSVAFWCNPISGHATLYWYQQILGQGPKLLIQFQNNGVVDDSQLPKDRFSAERLKGVDSTLKIQPAKLEDSAVYLCASSFQGLNYGYTFGSGTRLTVV.

This chain links TRBV7-9 with TRBJ2-1; 8 bases align to TRBD2. V was pared by 5 bases and J by 8 bases, with 11 bases of the junction left unmatched. The CDR3 loop spans 15 amino acids. Germline values: CDR1 SEHNR, CDR2 FQNEAQ (reference sequence). Written as DNA, the CDR3 is TGTGCCAGCAGCATCACTAGCGGTCTCGTGGATGAGCAGTTCTTC. It encodes CASSITSGLVDEQFF.

The CDR3 is CASSEGAYGYTF. The CDR3 nucleotides read TGTGCCAGCAGTGAGGGGGCGTATGGCTACACCTTC. The genes are TRBV2 and TRBJ1-2; a possible D gene is TRBD1 (6 bases). V was pared by 3 bases and J by 5 bases, with 7 bases between. Germline V lookup: CDR1 SNHLY, CDR2 FYNNEI. The CDR3 loop spans 12 amino acids.

The chain uses TRBV7-2 and TRBJ1-5, with D perhaps matching TRBD1 (5 bases). The V gene lost 6 bases and the J gene lost 1 base, with 13 bases spanning the gap. There are 15 residues in the CDR3. Germline loops: CDR1 SGHTA, CDR2 FQGNSA. The CDR3: CASRSERGSNQPQHF. CDR3 bases: TGTGCCAGCAGGTCGGAGCGGGGGAGCAATCAGCCCCAGCATTTT.

The rearrangement uses TRBV19 and TRBJ2-5; possible D gene TRBD1, 8 bases. The germline CDR1 and CDR2 sequences are LNHDA and SQIVND (reference sequence). This CDR3 region has 16 residues. V was cut by 3 bases and J by 4 bases, with 18 bases left in between. This CDR3 is CASSISWTGRGETQYF. In DNA form, the CDR3 reads TGTGCCAGTAGTATCTCGTGGACAGGGAGGGGAGAGACCCAGTACTTC.

The rearrangement links TRBV5-1 to TRBJ2-4; D is possibly TRBD2 (5 bases). The V gene's germline CDR1 is SGHRS and CDR2 YFSETQ. With 3 bases removed from V and 1 base from J, the gap between germline ends came to 14 bases. This CDR3 has 16 residues. The CDR3 region is CASSWPVGGAKNIQYF. CDR3 in DNA: TGCGCCAGCAGCTGGCCAGTTGGCGGGGCCAAAAACATTCAGTACTTC.

The CDR3 DNA follows: TGTGCGGGGGGACAGGGGAACACTGAAGCTTTCTTT. It specifies CAGGQGNTEAFF. The chain recombines TRBV5-5 with TRBJ1-1; the match to TRBD1 covers 9 bases. The CDR3 spans 12 residues. Germline V gives CDR1 SGHKS, CDR2 YYEKEE (reference sequence).

This chain links TRBV4-1 with TRBJ2-5, with 12 bases fitting TRBD2. TRBJ2-7 matches the DNA end more closely, so the J call is doubtful. The CDR3 length is 17 residues. CDR1 and CDR2 from the germline V gene are MGHRA and YSYEKL. CDR3 protein: CASSPSGTSGPNYEQYF. CDR3 coding DNA: TGCGCCAGCAGCCCCTCCGGGACTAGCGGGCCGAACTACGAGCAGTACTTC.